The clone carrying this TCR beta chain appeared a single time. Antigen specificity is unknown. These data belong to a study of T cell responses to AZD1222 COVID-19 vaccine. Germline V gene lookup returns CDR1 SEHNR and CDR2 FQNEAQ (reference sequence). The CDR3 is 14 amino acids. Deletions cut 2 bases from V and 0 bases from J, with 6 bases between. Pooled together were second doses at about 4 or about 12 weeks. TCRdb keeps only in-frame clones here, not all; method: immunoSEQ multiplex PCR. The sample consists of some 130,000 clones, roughly 91% of them appearing once. Study-level results: Clonal diversity was possibly underestimated, and white British individuals and females predominated among donors. CD4 TCRs covered the whole spike, strongest at regions 160-218 and 743-854.

Specimen: peripheral blood, collected 28 days after the second AZD1222 dose. J is TRBJ2-3 and V is TRBV7-9; tentatively, D is TRBD1 (5 bases). This TCR was recovered from an adult who received the AZD1222 COVID-19 vaccine. The DNA of the CDR3 is TGTGCCAGCAGCTTAAGACAGAGCACAGATACGCAGTATTTT. Amino acids: CASSLRQSTDTQYF.